This TCR beta chain derives from a study of regulatory T cells in long-lasting Graves disease (TCRdb year 2021). General notes on the study: Newly diagnosed Graves' disease patients had taken antithyroid drugs for less than 3 months. A total of 35 or so samples were covered by TCR sequencing, comprising approximately 13 persistent and about 20 newly diagnosed Graves' disease patients. The study was registered as a clinical trial and conducted in China. Peripheral blood TCR sequencing and RNA sequencing compared persistent Graves' disease patients with newly diagnosed Graves' disease patients. Broader findings and caveats from the paper: Compared with newly diagnosed patients, patients with persistent Graves' disease had lower TCR Shannon entropy and fewer highly expanded clones, which suggests clonal expansion. The authors noted that the small sample size was a limitation that may lower accuracy. Persistent patients shared more public clonotypes among themselves (2,741) than newly diagnosed patients did (more than 850). Because the primary lesion, thyroid tissue, could not be accessed, the study looked at peripheral blood alone. Sequencing and analysis were limited to the TCR beta chain. Preferential use of TRBV28, TRBJ1-2 and TRBJ2-5 was observed in persistent disease, whereas TRBV20-1 and TRBJ2-1 were favored in newly diagnosed disease.

The label giving this sample's time point can be read as: newly diagnosed GD, antithyroid drugs for less than 3 months. For both TCR sequencing and RNA sequencing, RNA was extracted from PBMCs in TRIzol. The diagnosis of Graves' disease was made according to American Thyroid Association guidelines. Recruitment of patients was carried out at an endocrinology department in Xi'an, China. From each patient, approximately 10 milliliters of peripheral blood was collected into an EDTA anticoagulant tube. Ficoll Paque Plus density gradient separation was used to isolate PBMCs, and no further T cell sorting was performed. An Agilent 2100 Bioanalyzer and agarose gel were used to check RNA quality, while a NanoDrop 2000 measured RNA concentration. Libraries were built with multiplex PCR. Data came from an Illumina HiSeq 4000. iRepertoire HTBI primers and Arm-PCR amplification of CDR3 regions were used to construct TCR beta libraries. PCR products were gel purified before sequencing. Per the authors' processing: Across samples, approximately 68 TRBV and 13 to 15 TRBJ segments were identified and used for gene usage analysis of CDR3 amino acid clonotypes. COPE and FqMerger were used to merge filtered high-quality paired reads into contigs. BLAST was used to align contigs to IMGT TRBV, TRBD and TRBJ reference genes, and CDR3 was defined according to IMGT. Any clonotype with a frequency above 0.1% was counted as a highly expanded clone. Shannon entropy served as the measure of repertoire diversity, while the Gini coefficient captured V-J evenness. Clonotypes shared by more than one individual were considered public. The public reads were reanalyzed by TCRdb: fastp trimming at Q25, MiXCR alignment, in-frame beta chains only. Rows are combined by CDR3 protein, so each entry shows the most common genes and DNA. The V and J calls were determined by TCRdb, not by the authors. The sample table holds some 410,000 distinct CDR3 sequences, of which 15% to 20% were seen once. Around a tenth of the sample rests with the top ten.

As for this clonotype: Its target antigen remains unknown. There are no base qualities to consult, and no much larger clone falls within one base.

CDR1 and CDR2 (SGDLS, YYNGEE) derive from the germline V gene. Trimming removed 5 bases from V and 4 bases from J; the gene matches leave 9 bases unexplained. The CDR3 runs 15 residues from the cysteine to the phenylalanine. Kept here is only the CDR3 DNA, which spans 45 bases and is read in frame from base 1. These records were also assigned to another study, of T cells in Graves' hyperthyroidism and ophthalmopathy. Taken from the second paper: A patient counted as having stable Graves' hyperthyroidism if no progression to ophthalmopathy occurred over 18 months of follow-up. Hyperthyroidism patients were newly diagnosed, had a disease duration of under 2 months, and were aged 18 to 65 years. Any patient with an uncontrolled infection, another autoimmune disease, pregnancy or lactation was excluded. Clinical symptoms, serum thyroxine and TRAb, thyroid ultrasound, and orbital computed tomography formed the basis for the diagnoses. A first-round RT-PCR of the TCR CDR3 used the HTBI primer set with the Qiagen OneStep RT-PCR kit. Blood samples also contained most of the expanded thyroid clonotypes (frequency above 0.001), which suggests that blood repertoires may reflect thyroid immune responses. Ophthalmopathy was separated from stable hyperthyroidism by a 13 V-J signature model, with 85% to 90% sensitivity and about 81% specificity obtained in cross-validation and 80%/75% obtained in testing. In validation, the model predicted progression to ophthalmopathy a median of 6.5 months before onset, with roughly 71% sensitivity and roughly 73% specificity. To identify distinguishing TCR V-J signatures, a discovery cohort of 95 to 100 patients was used, comprising 40 to 45 with Graves' ophthalmopathy and approximately 58 with stable Graves' hyperthyroidism. Whether ophthalmopathy could be predicted prospectively was tested in an independent validation cohort made up of approximately 19 hyperthyroidism patients plus 17 patients who later progressed to ophthalmopathy. The roughly 100 discovery patients were randomly divided into training and test sets at a 7:3 ratio. In addition, the study compared T-cell repertoires in thyroid tissue and in blood from six Graves' hyperthyroidism patients. Following sampling, methimazole starting at 30 mg daily was given to hyperthyroidism patients, and high-dose intravenous methylprednisolone was given to ophthalmopathy patients. Libraries were constructed in a second round of multiplex PCR, after which size selection and purification were performed. Paired-end sequencing of the libraries was performed with 100 bp reads on an Illumina HiSeq2000. Raw data were processed with SOAPnuke, discarding reads with adapters, uncalled bases, mean Phred below 15, or no exact constant-primer or identifier match. COPE v1.2.5 was used to merge high-quality paired reads, and clonotypes were defined as unique nucleotide sequences. MiTCR v1.1 was used to align the clonotypes against IMGT TRBV, TRBD and TRBJ reference segments. Analysis was restricted to V-J combinations with a frequency above 0.0001, which covered roughly 99% of repertoires. The TCS score was defined as the ratio of F50 (clonal expansion) to E x V (chaos), calculated using BLOSUM62-based TCRdist between CDR3 peptides within each V-J. Welch's t-statistics and random forest reduced some 510 V-J features to 13, which were used in a naive Bayes classifier (R e1071). No statistical method was used to fix the sample size in advance, and group allocation was not hidden from the investigators. According to the paper, TCR Vbeta CDR3 sequencing was carried out on 120 to 150 peripheral blood samples, which came from over 40 ophthalmopathy, about 75 hyperthyroidism and some 17 progressor patients.

The origin of this receptor is a woman under 40 with Graves disease. Donor details come from another sample of the same person, matched by shared clones. The material sequenced was peripheral blood mononuclear cells (PBMCs), taken at new diagnosis, from a patient treated with antithyroid drugs. The rearrangement joined TRBV9 to TRBJ2-4; 7 central nucleotides agree with TRBD1. The DNA is TGTGCCAGCAGTGGGTCGGGGACAGATAAAAACATTCAGTACTTC. This is translated as CASSGSGTDKNIQYF.